Listed here are 29 T cell receptor beta chains from one sample, sequenced in a study of blood T cells in healthy people across ages. With a J-beta primer mix and a sample-barcoded 5' primer, a second PCR ran roughly 7 to 11 cycles. TCRdb re-analysed the 5' RACE reads in MiXCR, keeping a single row per CDR3 protein. The sample consists of around 820,000 distinct CDR3 sequences, around 25% of them appearing once. The same specimen was also included in a second study, on T cells of mothers and their children.

Sequencing was carried out using blood. The receptors stem from a boy younger than 18 in good health.

Comments on this clonotype: One end of the junction is discordant with germline, which a read error may explain. V usage is TRBV15 and J usage is TRBJ1-2; the D gene is possibly TRBD1 (5 bases). The germline V gene encodes CDR1 LNHNV and CDR2 YYDKDF (reference sequence). CDR3 length equals 13 residues. DNA of the CDR3: TGTGCCACCCGCAGAGTGAGGGACGAAGGCTACACCTTC. Residues: CATRRVRDEGYTF.

J is TRBJ1-4 and V is TRBV28, with D uncertain. V lost 8 bases to trimming and J lost 5 bases, with 6 bases between them. CDR1 MDHEN and CDR2 SYDVKM come from the germline V gene. The CDR3 sequence is 11 residues long. The CDR3 here is CASGSNEKLFF. Written as DNA, the CDR3 is TGTGCCAGCGGATCCAATGAAAAACTGTTTTTT.

This rearrangement joins TRBV6-6 to TRBJ2-7; maybe TRBD1 (5 bases). V gave up 4 bases and J gave up 2 bases, with 18 bases separating them. CDR3 length: 16 amino acids. Germline CDR1 and CDR2: MNHNY and SVGAGI (reference sequence). This CDR3 reads CASSSPQGTLPYEQYF. For the CDR3, the DNA is TGTGCCAGCAGTTCCCCCCAGGGTACCCTTCCCTACGAGCAGTACTTC.

This clonotype has just a few counts. The chain has TRBV20-1 and TRBJ1-6; 7 bases are shared with TRBD1. The CDR3 loop spans 17 amino acids. The trim removed 6 bases at V and 0 bases at J, leaving 11 bases unmatched. Germline assignment: CDR1 DFQATT and CDR2 SNEGSKA (reference sequence). The CDR3 loop is CSAPGTVTSSYNSPLHF. Written as DNA, the CDR3 is TGCAGTGCGCCGGGGACAGTGACCAGCTCCTATAATTCACCCCTCCACTTT.

V gene TRBV11-3 combines with J gene TRBJ2-6; D is perhaps TRBD2 (5 bases). Germline CDR1 reads SGHNT; CDR2 reads YENEEA. V lost 5 bases and J 4 bases, leaving 24 bases between the germline ends. There are 19 residues in the CDR3. The CDR3 region is CASSTRSARMRGGANVLTF. CDR3 in DNA: TGTGCCAGCAGCACTAGGTCGGCCAGGATGAGAGGAGGGGCCAACGTCCTGACTTTC.

This chain connects TRBV19 to TRBJ2-1; 8 bases agree with TRBD1. Germline lookup yields CDR1 LNHDA and CDR2 SQIVND (reference sequence). V gave up 0 bases and J gave up 3 bases; unmatched junction bases: 1. CDR3 length equals 15 residues. CDR3 in DNA: TGTGCCAGTAGTATAGACGGACAGGGCTACAATGAGCAGTTCTTC. Protein sequence: CASSIDGQGYNEQFF.

This sequence joins TRBV7-8 and TRBJ2-1; tentatively, D is TRBD2 (5 bases). V shed 1 base and J shed 0 bases, with 19 bases lying between them. This CDR3 spans 19 amino acids. Looked up from germline, CDR1 is SGHVS and CDR2 is FQNEAQ. CDR3 region: CASSLDTHSGLSSYNEQFF. DNA of the CDR3: TGTGCCAGCAGCTTAGATACACACTCAGGACTGAGCTCCTACAATGAGCAGTTCTTC.

CDR3 loop: CASSQQGWTNEKLFF. As DNA, the CDR3 is TGTGCCAGCAGTCAACAGGGTTGGACTAATGAAAAACTGTTTTTT. This chain joins TRBV2 and TRBJ1-4; the D gene is possibly TRBD1 (6 bases). This CDR3 contains 15 residues. With 5 bases removed from V and 2 bases from J, the gap between germline ends came to 12 bases. Germline CDR1 is SNHLY and CDR2 is FYNNEI.

Only a few counts were recorded for this clonotype. This rearrangement joins TRBV7-2 to TRBJ1-6, with D unresolved. Germline V lookup: CDR1 SGHTA, CDR2 FQGNSA. The CDR3 extends over 12 amino acids. V was clipped by 8 bases and J by 4 bases, with 6 bases between them. As DNA, the CDR3 is TGTGCCAGCGGGAGTTATAATTCACCCCTCCACTTT. It translates to CASGSYNSPLHF.

This clonotype was detected only a few times. The chain joins TRBV5-1 to TRBJ2-3, with D possibly matching TRBD2 (5 bases). CDR1 and CDR2 (germline): SGHRS, YFSETQ. Trimming removed 0 bases from V and 0 bases from J, with 8 bases in between. The CDR3 runs 15 residues. The CDR3 DNA is TGCGCCAGCAGCTTGGATGGACTTAGCACAGATACGCAGTATTTT. Translating gives CASSLDGLSTDTQYF.

This clonotype has just a few counts. The chain joins TRBV29-1 to TRBJ1-2; 7 bases match TRBD1. The CDR3 totals 11 residues. Germline V gene lookup returns CDR1 SQVTM and CDR2 ANQGSEA. V trimming: 3 bases; J trimming: 5 bases; junction bases outside the gene matches: 0. The chain's CDR3 is CSVETGYGYTF. Written as DNA, the CDR3 is TGCAGCGTTGAGACAGGGTATGGCTACACCTTC. The complete variable domain, with remaining parts taken from reference TRBV29-1 and TRBJ1-2, reads SAVISQKPSRDICQRGTSLTIQCQVDSQVTMMFWYRQQPGQSLTLIATANQGSEATYESGFVIDKFPISRPNLTFSTLTVSNMSPEDSSIYLCSVETGYGYTFGSGTRLTVV.

This clonotype was seen a few times. V is TRBV20-1 and J is TRBJ2-5; possible D gene TRBD1, 5 bases. The CDR3 spans 14 residues. V shed 4 bases and J shed 6 bases, with 18 bases lying between them. The germline V gene has CDR1 DFQATT and CDR2 SNEGSKA (reference sequence). DNA of the CDR3: TGCAGTGCTACCGACGGGCAGGGCCTCCAGACCCAGTACTTC. This sequence encodes CSATDGQGLQTQYF.

This clonotype occurred a few times. V usage is TRBV20-1 and J usage is TRBJ2-7, with a tentative D call TRBD2 (6 bases). Germline V gene lookup returns CDR1 DFQATT and CDR2 SNEGSKA (reference sequence). The CDR3 spans 16 residues. V lost 4 bases and J 3 bases, leaving 22 bases between the germline ends. CDR3 protein: CSAKARRAGILYEQYF. CDR3 sequence (DNA): TGCAGTGCTAAGGCCCGTAGGGCGGGAATTCTCTACGAGCAGTACTTC.

The chain is built from TRBV12-3 or TRBV12-4 and TRBJ2-2; no clear D. The CDR3 loop spans 13 amino acids. V lost 6 bases and J lost 4, with 9 bases in between. CDR3: CASSQNPTGELFF. The CDR3 nucleotides are TGTGCCAGCAGCCAGAACCCCACCGGGGAGCTGTTTTTT.

Points on this clonotype: This may be a read error: a much more frequent sequence differs by one nucleotide. The CDR3: CASSLADDYEQYF. The CDR3 coding sequence is TGTGCCAGCAGCTTAGCGGACGACTACGAGCAGTACTTC. The chain is built from TRBV7-9 and TRBJ2-5; the D is unclear. The J call may be mistaken, given a closer DNA end match to TRBJ2-7. This CDR3 comprises 13 residues. The germline V gene encodes CDR1 SEHNR and CDR2 FQNEAQ (reference sequence).

In this sample, this clonotype turned up many times. Here the CDR3 reads CSVVQGAYEQYF. The CDR3 DNA is TGCAGCGTTGTACAGGGGGCCTACGAGCAGTACTTC. The chain couples TRBV29-1 to TRBJ2-7; 8 nucleotides line up with TRBD1. The length of the CDR3 is 12 residues. Losses at the gene ends were 4 bases for V and 2 bases for J; bases not matched to a gene: 1. Germline values: CDR1 SQVTM, CDR2 ANQGSEA.

The chain joins TRBV4-3 to TRBJ1-1; 7 bases fit TRBD1. CDR3 length equals 16 residues. V trimming: 0 bases; J trimming: 1 base; junction bases outside the gene matches: 5. CDR1 and CDR2 from the germline V gene are LGHNA and YSLEER. As DNA, the CDR3 is TGCGCCAGCAGCCAAGAGTTTCAGGGGGGGAACACTGAAGCTTTCTTT. This sequence encodes CASSQEFQGGNTEAFF.

The chain uses TRBV4-1 and TRBJ1-2, with 9 bases lining up with TRBD1. The ends lost 1 base at V and 8 bases at J; junction bases unmatched: 11. In germline, CDR1 is MGHRA, CDR2 YSYEKL. This CDR3 has 16 residues. CDR3 protein: CASSQVAMGQGSGYTF. The CDR3 nucleotides are TGCGCCAGCAGCCAAGTGGCCATGGGACAGGGTAGCGGCTACACCTTC.

This chain connects TRBV7-9 to TRBJ2-5, with 7 bases that match TRBD1. CDR1 is SEHNR and CDR2 is FQNEAQ in the germline V gene (reference sequence). The CDR3 has 17 amino acids. The ends lost 5 bases at V and 4 bases at J; junction bases unmatched: 16. Here the CDR3 DNA reads TGTGCCAGCAGCCCTTGGACAGGAATAGGGTTGCGAGAGACCCAGTACTTC. Its protein product is CASSPWTGIGLRETQYF.

A few counts support this clonotype. This sequence joins TRBV20-1 and TRBJ2-1; D may match TRBD1 or TRBD2 (5 bases each). Germline CDR1 reads DFQATT; CDR2 reads SNEGSKA (reference sequence). CDR3 length: 12 amino acids. Trimming took off 6 bases at V and 6 bases at J, with 12 bases between the two ends. The CDR3 sequence: CSAHRGGNEQFF. The CDR3, as DNA: TGCAGTGCCCACCGGGGCGGCAATGAGCAGTTCTTC.

There are a few counts of this clonotype. This chain joins TRBV27 and TRBJ1-1, with 7 positions matching TRBD1. Germline V gene lookup returns CDR1 MNHEY and CDR2 SMNVEV (reference sequence). V dropped 4 bases and J dropped 1; count of bases not matched to a gene: 18. The CDR3 spans 19 residues. This chain's CDR3 is CASSSRGGRRLATNTEAFF. CDR3 bases: TGTGCCAGCAGTTCCAGGGGGGGTCGGCGATTGGCGACGAACACTGAAGCTTTCTTT.

In DNA form, the CDR3 reads TGCAGCGTAATCGGGGAGACGGCTGAAGCTTTCTTT. Protein sequence: CSVIGETAEAFF. The chain joins TRBV29-1 to TRBJ1-1; unclear D gene. CDR1 and CDR2 from the germline V gene are SQVTM and ANQGSEA. Deletions cut 6 bases from V and 6 bases from J, with 14 bases between. This CDR3 has 12 amino acids.

V gene TRBV15 combines with J gene TRBJ1-4, with D unclear. Germline V gene sequence: CDR1 LNHNV, CDR2 YYDKDF (reference sequence). CDR3 length equals 22 residues. The V gene lost 0 bases and the J gene lost 8 bases, with 34 bases spanning the gap. CDR3 in DNA: TGTGCCACCAGCAGAGATCGCCCCGGGGTTTCAGTCAGGAGCGAGAGGAGGGAAAAACTGTTTTTT. This sequence encodes CATSRDRPGVSVRSERREKLFF. The variable domain in full, completed from reference TRBV15 and TRBJ1-4, reads DAMVIQNPRYQVTQFGKPVTLSCSQTLNHNVMYWYQQKSSQAPKLLFHYYDKDFNNEADTPDNFQSRRPNTSFCFLDIRSPGLGDTAMYLCATSRDRPGVSVRSERREKLFFGSGTQLSVL.

This clonotype was counted a few times. The V call is TRBV6-2 or TRBV6-3, the J call TRBJ2-1; TRBD2 aligns across 10 bases. The V gene end was trimmed by 0 bases and the J gene end by 6 bases; junction bases not matched to a gene: 5. CDR1 and CDR2 from the germline V gene are MNHEY and SVGEGT. The CDR3 loop spans 16 amino acids. The CDR3 sequence is CASSYSGTSVPNEQFF. The CDR3 DNA reads as TGTGCCAGCAGTTACTCCGGGACTAGCGTGCCCAATGAGCAGTTCTTC.

About this clonotype: Relative to the germline gene, one junction end is altered; a read error may explain this. The CDR3 nucleotides are TGTGCCAGCAGCCCCGCGGGGGCAGTAGCTGAAAAACTGTCTTTT. Its translation: CASSPAGAVAEKLSF. The chain employs TRBV7-9 and TRBJ1-4, with D maybe TRBD1 (6 bases). The V gene's germline CDR1 is SEHNR and CDR2 FQNEAQ (reference sequence). The CDR3 sequence is 15 residues long. Full variable domain (remainder filled in from reference TRBV7-9 and TRBJ1-4): DTGVSQNPRHKITKRGQNVTFRCDPISEHNRLYWYRQTLGQGPEFLTYFQNEAQLEKSRLLSDRFSAERPKGSFSTLEIQRTEQGDSAMYLCASSPAGAVAEKLSFGSGTQLSVL.

In nucleotides, the CDR3 is TGCAGTGCTAGCCCCATTTATGGAGAAGGATCACCCCTCCACTTT. It yields the protein CSASPIYGEGSPLHF. This chain joins TRBV20-1 and TRBJ1-6; D is uncertain. The CDR3 runs 15 residues. From germline, CDR1 is DFQATT and CDR2 SNEGSKA (reference sequence). Trimming pared 3 bases from V and 10 bases from J, leaving 19 bases between.

This clonotype was observed many times. The chain joins TRBV27 to TRBJ2-1; TRBD1 matches 9 bases. The V gene's germline CDR1 is MNHEY and CDR2 SMNVEV (reference sequence). This CDR3 spans 15 amino acids. V was clipped by 5 bases and J by 7 bases; unmatched bases: 9. This CDR3 is CASSLAGQGLNEQFF. The CDR3 DNA reads as TGTGCCAGCAGTCTCGCGGGACAGGGACTAAATGAGCAGTTCTTC.

V gene TRBV4-3 combines with J gene TRBJ2-1; D is possibly TRBD1 or TRBD2 (5 bases each). The V end lost 0 bases, the J end lost 5 bases, and 11 bases lay between the germline ends. CDR3 length: 15 amino acids. Germline assignment: CDR1 LGHNA and CDR2 YSLEER. As DNA, the CDR3 is TGCGCCAGCAGCCAAGAATACGGGACCAACAATGAGCAGTTCTTC. Encoded protein: CASSQEYGTNNEQFF.

The chain carries TRBV7-9 and TRBJ2-4, with no clear D. Germline CDR1 SEHNR, CDR2 FQNEAQ (reference sequence). The length of the CDR3 is 12 residues. Trimming pared 5 bases from V and 5 bases from J, leaving 7 bases between. The CDR3 is CASSIVENIQYF. The CDR3 nucleotides are TGTGCCAGCAGCATTGTTGAAAACATTCAGTACTTC.